Each of the 25 T cell receptor beta chains below was sequenced from the same sample in a study of cytomegalovirus exposure and HLA in healthy donors. The PCR was carried out with 60 Vbeta primers and 13 Jbeta primers. Libraries were prepared by immunoSEQ multiplex PCR; TCRdb keeps only in-frame clonotypes and omits some of them. Here the sample spans approximately 90,000 clones, 7.5% to 8.5% being singletons. The sample taken for sequencing was PBMCs. The receptors stem from a middle-aged man in good health and CMV-seronegative.

In this sample, this clone turned up a few times. V gene TRBV5-4 combines with J gene TRBJ1-1, with a tentative D call TRBD1 (6 bases). Germline assignment: CDR1 SGHNT and CDR2 YYREEE (reference sequence). Deletions cut 3 bases from V and 7 bases from J, with 13 bases between. The CDR3 runs 13 residues. The CDR3 is CASSSQGEGEAFF. The DNA for the CDR3 is TGTGCCAGCAGCTCACAGGGAGAGGGTGAAGCTTTCTTT.

This clone was picked up a small number of times. The genes are TRBV19 and TRBJ2-1; the match to TRBD2 covers 13 bases. CDR1 and CDR2 from the germline V gene are LNHDA and SQIVND (reference sequence). The CDR3 totals 13 residues. Trimming cost V 5 bases and J 10 bases; bases outside gene matches: 2. CDR3 sequence: CASSLLAGGEQFF. In DNA, the CDR3 is TGTGCCAGTAGTCTACTAGCGGGAGGGGAGCAGTTCTTC.

This clone has just a few counts. The J gene is TRBJ1-5, the V gene TRBV28; 7 bases are a match to TRBD1. Germline CDR1 MDHEN, CDR2 SYDVKM. The CDR3 totals 14 residues. V was pared by 5 bases and J by 4 bases, with 5 bases of the junction left unmatched. CDR3 amino acids: CASSRDSYNQPQHF. The CDR3 DNA is TGTGCCAGCAGTCGGGACAGCTATAATCAGCCCCAGCATTTT.

This chain links TRBV6-1 with TRBJ1-2; a possible D gene is TRBD1 (6 bases). The germline CDR1 and CDR2 sequences are MNHNS and SASEGT. The CDR3 sequence is 13 residues long. The ends were cut back, 8 bases at V and 5 bases at J, with 15 bases in the middle. The CDR3 DNA is TGTGCCAGCGCCCCTACAGGGCTTTATGGCTACACCTTC. As protein: CASAPTGLYGYTF.

This clone has only a few counts. V and J are TRBV6-4 and TRBJ2-2; 12 nucleotides match TRBD2. The CDR3 loop spans 17 amino acids. Germline values: CDR1 MRHNA, CDR2 SNTAGT. Losses at the gene ends were 4 bases for V and 1 base for J; bases not matched to a gene: 4. The CDR3 DNA is TGTGCCAGCAGTGGACTAGCGGGGGCCGGGAACACCGGGGAGCTGTTTTTT. Its protein is CASSGLAGAGNTGELFF.

The chain couples TRBV7-8 to TRBJ2-1; 9 bases fit TRBD2. In germline, CDR1 is SGHVS, CDR2 FQNEAQ. Trimming took 5 bases from V and 4 from J; bases not matched to a gene: 18. The CDR3 loop spans 19 amino acids. The DNA for the CDR3 is TGTGCCAGCAGCCGATACGAGACTAGCGGCCCTACCTTATACAATGAGCAGTTCTTC. Protein sequence: CASSRYETSGPTLYNEQFF.

This clone has just a few counts. J is TRBJ2-2 and V is TRBV11-3; possible D gene TRBD2, 6 bases. The length of the CDR3 is 15 residues. In germline, CDR1 is SGHNT, CDR2 YENEEA. V was cut by 4 bases and J by 1 base, with 10 bases left in between. Here the CDR3 DNA reads TGTGCCAGCAGCTCCGGGACTCTGAACACCGGGGAGCTGTTTTTT. Residues: CASSSGTLNTGELFF.

This clone was counted only a few times. The rearrangement uses TRBV6-1 and TRBJ2-7; 10 bases align to TRBD1. The CDR3 is made up of 14 amino acids. Losses at the gene ends were 6 bases for V and 4 bases for J; bases not matched to a gene: 6. Per germline, CDR1 MNHNS and CDR2 SASEGT. The CDR3 DNA reads as TGTGCCAGCAGCTCGGGACAGGGGATATACGAGCAGTACTTC. Encoded protein: CASSSGQGIYEQYF.

V gene TRBV5-4 combines with J gene TRBJ2-3; no reliable D call. Germline CDR1 SGHNT, CDR2 YYREEE (reference sequence). The germline V and J ends were trimmed by 4 bases and 0 bases, with 6 bases remaining between them. This CDR3 is built from 13 residues. The CDR3 coding sequence is TGTGCCAGCAGCCACTCTAGCACAGATACGCAGTATTTT. Protein sequence: CASSHSSTDTQYF.

At least ten counts were recorded for this clone. The chain couples TRBV4-2 to TRBJ2-3; 13 bases map to TRBD2. CDR3 size: 16 residues. Germline V gene data show CDR1 as LGHNA and CDR2 as YNFKEQ. V shed 3 bases, J shed 4 bases, and the junction held 4 bases outside the gene matches. Here the CDR3 reads CASSQQLAGGPDTQYF. As DNA, the CDR3 is TGTGCCAGCAGCCAGCAACTAGCGGGAGGGCCAGATACGCAGTATTTT.

The chain recombines TRBV2 with TRBJ1-2; D call uncertain. This CDR3 contains 15 residues. Germline CDR1 is SNHLY and CDR2 is FYNNEI. Deletions cut 0 bases from V and 4 bases from J, with 12 bases between. The CDR3 region is CASSEASHRSYGYTF. Written as DNA, the CDR3 is TGTGCCAGCAGTGAAGCTAGCCACCGTTCCTATGGCTACACCTTC.

The chain has TRBV19 and TRBJ2-2; D is possibly TRBD1 (5 bases). This CDR3 region has 16 residues. Germline V gene lookup returns CDR1 LNHDA and CDR2 SQIVND (reference sequence). The V end was cut by 5 bases, the J end by 1 base, with 14 bases between. The CDR3 nucleotides are TGTGCCAGTAGTTCCAGGGTAGCTGAGAACACCGGGGAGCTGTTTTTT. This gives the protein CASSSRVAENTGELFF.

The chain carries TRBV5-4 and TRBJ2-3; 9 bases are a match to TRBD2. CDR3 length: 17 amino acids. V was clipped by 4 bases and J by 3 bases; unmatched bases: 12. Germline V gives CDR1 SGHNT, CDR2 YYREEE (reference sequence). The CDR3 is CASSRGAGGQLTDTQYF. CDR3 nucleotides: TGTGCCAGCAGCCGAGGGGCGGGGGGGCAGTTGACAGATACGCAGTATTTT.

The rearrangement uses TRBV5-4 and TRBJ2-1; possible D gene TRBD1, 6 bases. Germline V CDR1 and CDR2: SGHNT, YYREEE (reference sequence). V dropped 0 bases and J dropped 4 bases, with 14 bases sitting between them. CDR3 length: 16 amino acids. CDR3 residues: CASSLVGRDTYNEQFF. The CDR3 region has the DNA TGTGCCAGCAGCTTGGTAGGCCGGGACACTTACAATGAGCAGTTCTTC.

The chain uses TRBV7-3 and TRBJ2-1; a weak D match, TRBD1 (6 bases). V was shortened by 3 bases and J by 7 bases, with 10 bases between the two germline ends. The germline V gene encodes CDR1 SGHTA and CDR2 FQGTGA. The CDR3 is 13 amino acids. The CDR3 reads CASSFRGGNEQFF. CDR3 DNA: TGTGCCAGCAGCTTCAGGGGTGGGAATGAGCAGTTCTTC.

This clone was found a few times. The sample carries other DNA sequences with the same CDR3. The chain joins TRBV6-5 to TRBJ2-1, with 9 bases lining up with TRBD1. The germline V gene encodes CDR1 MNHEY and CDR2 SVGAGI. The CDR3 has 14 amino acids. Unmatched junction bases numbered 12, after V lost 5 bases and J lost 13 bases. The CDR3 loop is CASSLVGQGLNQFF. CDR3 sequence (DNA): TGTGCCAGCAGTCTCGTCGGACAGGGGTTGAACCAGTTCTTC.

This clone was detected a few times. The gene calls are TRBV7-3 and TRBJ2-3; a weak D match, TRBD1 (6 bases). V was cut by 5 bases and J by 3 bases, with 12 bases left in between. The V gene's germline CDR1 is SGHTA and CDR2 FQGTGA. The CDR3 contains 14 residues. CDR3 bases: TGTGCCAGCAGCGCCAATGGACAGACAGATACGCAGTATTTT. It translates to CASSANGQTDTQYF.

This chain uses TRBV10-1 with TRBJ2-1, with TRBD2 matching over 10 bases. The CDR3 consists of 19 residues. V was clipped by 0 bases and J by 2 bases; unmatched bases: 10. From germline, CDR1 is WNHNN and CDR2 SYGVQD (reference sequence). The CDR3 nucleotides read TGCGCCAGCAGTGAGTCTACGTGCATGGGACTAGCGACCTACAATGAGCAGTTCTTC. As protein: CASSESTCMGLATYNEQFF.

This clone was detected only a few times. V is TRBV14 and J is TRBJ1-2; D might be TRBD1 (6 bases). Trimming took 0 bases from V and 7 from J, leaving 15 bases between them. Germline V gene data show CDR1 as SGHDN and CDR2 as FVKESK. This CDR3 is built from 15 residues. The CDR3 DNA follows: TGTGCCAGCAGCCAAGAGGGCAGGGGCTATCCTGGCTACACCTTC. It translates to CASSQEGRGYPGYTF.

The gene calls are TRBV14 and TRBJ2-4, with a tentative D call TRBD1 (6 bases). V was pared by 4 bases and J by 0 bases, with 10 bases between. The CDR3 has 15 residues. Looked up from germline, CDR1 is SGHDN and CDR2 is FVKESK. This chain's CDR3 is CASSLVGGAKNIQYF. The DNA of the CDR3 is TGTGCCAGCAGCCTAGTAGGGGGAGCCAAAAACATTCAGTACTTC.

This clone was seen a handful of times. This chain joins TRBV7-2 and TRBJ1-3; 9 positions match TRBD1. The CDR3 spans 16 residues. V trimming: 6 bases; J trimming: 3 bases; junction bases outside the gene matches: 9. The V gene's germline CDR1 is SGHTA and CDR2 FQGNSA. In DNA form, the CDR3 reads TGTGCCAGCAGTCTACAGGGGGCCGAGGGTGGAAACACCATATATTTT. Translating gives CASSLQGAEGGNTIYF.

This chain connects TRBV6-6 to TRBJ2-2, with 9 bases lining up with TRBD2. The CDR3 has 13 amino acids. V was pared by 6 bases and J by 8 bases, with 4 bases of the junction left unmatched. CDR1 is MNHNY, CDR2 SVGAGI, per germline (reference sequence). CDR3 region: CASRLSGGGELFF. The CDR3 DNA reads TGTGCCAGCAGACTTAGCGGGGGAGGGGAGCTGTTTTTT.

V usage is TRBV6-5 and J usage is TRBJ1-1; 8 bases match TRBD1. Per germline, CDR1 MNHEY and CDR2 SVGAGI. V gave up 7 bases and J gave up 3 bases; unmatched junction bases: 1. This CDR3 region has 12 residues. The CDR3, as DNA: TGTGCCAGCAACAGGGGGGACACTGAAGCTTTCTTT. Protein sequence: CASNRGDTEAFF.

This sequence joins TRBV27 and TRBJ2-7; TRBD2 is a possible D gene (7 bases). V was clipped by 2 bases and J by 2 bases, with 16 bases between them. This CDR3 comprises 16 residues. The V gene's germline CDR1 is MNHEY and CDR2 SMNVEV (reference sequence). This chain's CDR3 is CASSLRVGGQTYEQYF. In DNA, the CDR3 is TGTGCCAGCAGTTTAAGGGTGGGGGGGCAGACCTACGAGCAGTACTTC.

The rearrangement joins TRBV10-3 to TRBJ2-5; tentatively, D is TRBD1 (5 bases). V was cut by 3 bases and J by 3 bases, with 11 bases left in between. The germline V gene encodes CDR1 ENHRY and CDR2 SYGVKD. The CDR3 length is 14 residues. In DNA form, the CDR3 reads TGTGCCATCAGTGACCCTACAGGAAAAGAGACCCAGTACTTC. This sequence encodes CAISDPTGKETQYF.